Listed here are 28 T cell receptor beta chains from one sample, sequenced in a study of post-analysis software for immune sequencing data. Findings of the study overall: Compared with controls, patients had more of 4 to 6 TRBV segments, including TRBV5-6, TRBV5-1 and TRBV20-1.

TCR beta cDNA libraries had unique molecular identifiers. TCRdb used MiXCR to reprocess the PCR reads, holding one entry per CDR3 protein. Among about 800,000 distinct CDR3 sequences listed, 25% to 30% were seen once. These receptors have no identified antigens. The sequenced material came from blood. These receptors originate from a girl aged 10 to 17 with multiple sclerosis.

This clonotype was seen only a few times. The CDR3: CASTQQGRSYNEQFF. CDR3 bases: TGCGCCAGCACCCAACAGGGACGCTCCTACAATGAGCAGTTCTTC. The chain uses TRBV5-1 and TRBJ2-1; D possibly corresponds to TRBD1 (6 bases). Trimming cost V 6 bases and J 0 bases, with 13 bases left between them. Germline CDR1 reads SGHRS; CDR2 reads YFSETQ. The CDR3 is 15 amino acids.

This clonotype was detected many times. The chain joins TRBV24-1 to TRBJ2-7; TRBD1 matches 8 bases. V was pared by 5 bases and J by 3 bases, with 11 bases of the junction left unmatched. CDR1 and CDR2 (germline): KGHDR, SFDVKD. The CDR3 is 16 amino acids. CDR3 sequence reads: CATSGEGRGPVYEQYF. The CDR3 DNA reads TGTGCCACCAGTGGTGAGGGCAGGGGGCCTGTCTACGAGCAGTACTTC.

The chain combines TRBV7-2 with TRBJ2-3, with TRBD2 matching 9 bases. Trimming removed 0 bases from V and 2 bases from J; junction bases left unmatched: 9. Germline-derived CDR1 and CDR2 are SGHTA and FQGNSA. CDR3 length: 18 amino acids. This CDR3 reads CASSLAPGAGGSTDTQYF. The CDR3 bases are TGTGCCAGCAGCTTAGCGCCGGGAGCGGGGGGCTCCACAGATACGCAGTATTTT. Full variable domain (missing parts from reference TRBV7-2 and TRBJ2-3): GAGVSQSPSNKVTEKGKDVELRCDPISGHTALYWYRQSLGQGLEFLIYFQGNSAPDKSGLPSDRFSAERTGGSVSTLTIQRTQQEDSAVYLCASSLAPGAGGSTDTQYFGPGTRLTVL.

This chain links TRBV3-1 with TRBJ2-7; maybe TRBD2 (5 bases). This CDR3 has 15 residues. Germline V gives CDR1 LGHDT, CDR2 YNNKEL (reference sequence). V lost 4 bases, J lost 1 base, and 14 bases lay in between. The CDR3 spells CASSPLGVGSYEQYF. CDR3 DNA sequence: TGTGCCAGCAGCCCCTTGGGAGTGGGGTCCTACGAGCAGTACTTC.

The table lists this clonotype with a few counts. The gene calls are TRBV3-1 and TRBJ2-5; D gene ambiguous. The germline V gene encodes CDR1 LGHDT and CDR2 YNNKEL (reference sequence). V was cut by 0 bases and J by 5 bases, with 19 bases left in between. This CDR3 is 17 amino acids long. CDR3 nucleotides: TGTGCCAGCAGCCAAGAACCCCGGGCAGGCAAGGGTGAGACCCAGTACTTC. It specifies CASSQEPRAGKGETQYF.

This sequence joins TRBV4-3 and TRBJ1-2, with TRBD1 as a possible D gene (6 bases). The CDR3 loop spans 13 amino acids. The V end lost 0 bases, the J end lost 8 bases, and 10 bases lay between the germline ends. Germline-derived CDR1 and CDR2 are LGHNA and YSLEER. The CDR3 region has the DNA TGCGCCAGCAGCCAAGAACAGGGTGGCGGCTACACCTTC. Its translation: CASSQEQGGGYTF.

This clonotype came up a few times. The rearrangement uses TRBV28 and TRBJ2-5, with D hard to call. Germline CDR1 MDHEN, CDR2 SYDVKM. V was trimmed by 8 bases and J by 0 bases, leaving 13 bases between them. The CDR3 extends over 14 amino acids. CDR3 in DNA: TGTGCCAGCGGACCCTTCCGGGACCAAGAGACCCAGTACTTC. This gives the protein CASGPFRDQETQYF. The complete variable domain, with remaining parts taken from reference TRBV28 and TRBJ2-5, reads DVKVTQSSRYLVKRTGEKVFLECVQDMDHENMFWYRQDPGLGLRLIYFSYDVKMKEKGDIPEGYSVSREKKERFSLILESASTNQTSMYLCASGPFRDQETQYFGPGTRLLVL.

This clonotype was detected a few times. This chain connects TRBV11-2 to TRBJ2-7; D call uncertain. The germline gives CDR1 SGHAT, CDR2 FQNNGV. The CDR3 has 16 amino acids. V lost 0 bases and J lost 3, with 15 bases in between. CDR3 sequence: CASSLDNWLSFYEQYF. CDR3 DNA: TGTGCCAGCAGCTTAGATAATTGGTTGAGTTTCTACGAGCAGTACTTC.

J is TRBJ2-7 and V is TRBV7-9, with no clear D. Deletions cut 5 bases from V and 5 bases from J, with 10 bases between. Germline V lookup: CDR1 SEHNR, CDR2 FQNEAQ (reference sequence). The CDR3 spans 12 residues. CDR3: CASSPAAHEQYV. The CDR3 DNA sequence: TGTGCCAGCAGCCCCGCAGCCCACGAGCAGTACGTC.

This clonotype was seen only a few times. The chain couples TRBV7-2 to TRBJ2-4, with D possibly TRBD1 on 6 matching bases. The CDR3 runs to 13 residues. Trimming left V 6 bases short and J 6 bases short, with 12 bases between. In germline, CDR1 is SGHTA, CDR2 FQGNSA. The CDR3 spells CASSLQGRNIQYF. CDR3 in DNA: TGTGCCAGCAGTTTACAGGGTAGAAACATTCAGTACTTC.

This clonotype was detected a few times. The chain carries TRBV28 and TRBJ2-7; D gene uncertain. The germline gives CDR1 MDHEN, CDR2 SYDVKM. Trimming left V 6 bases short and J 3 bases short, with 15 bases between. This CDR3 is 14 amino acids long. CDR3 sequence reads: CASRATAPRYEQYF. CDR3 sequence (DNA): TGTGCCAGCAGGGCGACGGCTCCGCGCTACGAGCAGTACTTC.

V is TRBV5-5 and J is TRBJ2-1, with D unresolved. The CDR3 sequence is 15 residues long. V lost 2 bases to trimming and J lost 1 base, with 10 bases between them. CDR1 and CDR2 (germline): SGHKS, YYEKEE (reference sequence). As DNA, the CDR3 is TGTGCCAGCAGCTTAGGATGGCCGTCCTACAATGAGCAGTTCTTC. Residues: CASSLGWPSYNEQFF.

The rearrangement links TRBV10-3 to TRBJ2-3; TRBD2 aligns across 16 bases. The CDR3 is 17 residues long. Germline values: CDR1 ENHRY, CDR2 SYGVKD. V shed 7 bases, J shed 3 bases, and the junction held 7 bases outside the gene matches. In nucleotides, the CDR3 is TGTGCCATCAAAGGGACTAGCGGGAGGGAGAGGACAGATACGCAGTATTTT. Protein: CAIKGTSGRERTDTQYF.

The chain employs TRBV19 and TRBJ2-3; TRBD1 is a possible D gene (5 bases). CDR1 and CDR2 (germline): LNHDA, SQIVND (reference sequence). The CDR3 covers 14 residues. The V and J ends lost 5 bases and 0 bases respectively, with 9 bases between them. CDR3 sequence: CASSLQASTDTQYF. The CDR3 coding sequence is TGTGCCAGTAGTTTACAGGCTAGCACAGATACGCAGTATTTT.

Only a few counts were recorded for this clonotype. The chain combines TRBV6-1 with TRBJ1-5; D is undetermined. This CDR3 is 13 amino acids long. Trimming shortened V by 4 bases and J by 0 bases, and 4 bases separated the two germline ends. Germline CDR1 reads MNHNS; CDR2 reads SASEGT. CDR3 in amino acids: CASSAVSNQPQHF. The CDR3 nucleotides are TGTGCCAGCAGTGCGGTTAGCAATCAGCCCCAGCATTTT.

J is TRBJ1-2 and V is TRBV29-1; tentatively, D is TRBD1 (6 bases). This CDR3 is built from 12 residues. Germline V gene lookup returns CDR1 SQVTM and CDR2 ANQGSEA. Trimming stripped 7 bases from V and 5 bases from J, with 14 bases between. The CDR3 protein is CSALRGDYGYTF. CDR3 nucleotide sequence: TGCAGCGCCTTAAGGGGGGATTATGGCTACACCTTC.

The CDR3: CSARVAFRLTDTQYF. CDR3 in DNA: TGCAGTGCTAGAGTGGCTTTCCGCCTCACAGATACGCAGTATTTT. The V gene is TRBV20-1, the J gene TRBJ2-3; no clear D. CDR1 and CDR2 (germline): DFQATT, SNEGSKA (reference sequence). The CDR3 is made up of 15 amino acids. The ends were cut back, 1 base at V and 2 bases at J, with 13 bases in the middle.

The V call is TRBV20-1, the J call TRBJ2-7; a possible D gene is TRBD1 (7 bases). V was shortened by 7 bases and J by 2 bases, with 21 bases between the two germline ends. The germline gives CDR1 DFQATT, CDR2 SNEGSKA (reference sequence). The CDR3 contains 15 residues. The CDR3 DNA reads TGCAGTGTTGGAGGGGGCGGGACAGCGACCTACGAGCAGTACTTC. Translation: CSVGGGGTATYEQYF.

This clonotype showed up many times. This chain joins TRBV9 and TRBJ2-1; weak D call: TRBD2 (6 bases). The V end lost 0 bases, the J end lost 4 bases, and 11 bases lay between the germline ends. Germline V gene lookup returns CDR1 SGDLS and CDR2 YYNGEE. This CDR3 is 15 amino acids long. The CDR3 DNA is TGTGCCAGCAGCGTAGGTCGCCGGGAGTACAATGAGCAGTTCTTC. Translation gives CASSVGRREYNEQFF.

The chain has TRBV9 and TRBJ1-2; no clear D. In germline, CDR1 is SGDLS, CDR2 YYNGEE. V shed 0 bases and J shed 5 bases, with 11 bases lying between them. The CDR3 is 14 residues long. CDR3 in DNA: TGTGCCAGCAGCGTAGCCGAGCGAAGTTATGGCTACACCTTC. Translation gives CASSVAERSYGYTF.

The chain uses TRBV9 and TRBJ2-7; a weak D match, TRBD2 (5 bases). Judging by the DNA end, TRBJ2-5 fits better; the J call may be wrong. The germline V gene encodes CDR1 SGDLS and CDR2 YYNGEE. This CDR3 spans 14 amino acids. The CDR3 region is CASSTRPGWETQYF. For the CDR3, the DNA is TGTGCCAGCAGCACACGGCCGGGGTGGGAGACCCAGTACTTC.

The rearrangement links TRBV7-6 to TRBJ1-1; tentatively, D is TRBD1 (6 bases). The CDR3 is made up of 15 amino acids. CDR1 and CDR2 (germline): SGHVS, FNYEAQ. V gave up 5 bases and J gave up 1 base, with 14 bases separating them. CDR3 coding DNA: TGTGCCAGCAGCCGCACGGGGGCTAGGAACACTGAAGCTTTCTTT. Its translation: CASSRTGARNTEAFF. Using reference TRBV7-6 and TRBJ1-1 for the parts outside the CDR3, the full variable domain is GAGVSQSPRYKVTKRGQDVALRCDPISGHVSLYWYRQALGQGPEFLTYFNYEAQQDKSGLPNDRFSAERPEGSISTLTIQRTEQRDSAMYRCASSRTGARNTEAFFGQGTRLTVV.

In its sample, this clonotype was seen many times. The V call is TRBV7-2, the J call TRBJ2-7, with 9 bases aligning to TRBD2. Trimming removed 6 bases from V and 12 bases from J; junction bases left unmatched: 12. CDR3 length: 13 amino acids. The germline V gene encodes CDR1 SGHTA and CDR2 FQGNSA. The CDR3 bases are TGTGCCAGCAGGGATGCGGCTAGCGGGATTGGGTACTTC. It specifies CASRDAASGIGYF.

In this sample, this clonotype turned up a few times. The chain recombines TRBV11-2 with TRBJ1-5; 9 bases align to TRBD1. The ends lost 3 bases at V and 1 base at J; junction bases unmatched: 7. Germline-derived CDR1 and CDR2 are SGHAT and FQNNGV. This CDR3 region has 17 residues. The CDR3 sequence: CASSLGRTGASNQPQHF. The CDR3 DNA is TGTGCCAGCAGCTTGGGGAGGACAGGGGCAAGCAATCAGCCCCAGCATTTT.

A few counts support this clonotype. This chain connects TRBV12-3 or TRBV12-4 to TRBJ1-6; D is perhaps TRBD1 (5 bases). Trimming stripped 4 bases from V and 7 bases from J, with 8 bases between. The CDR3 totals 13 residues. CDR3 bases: TGTGCCAGCAGTTCAGGGTGGAATTCACCCCTCCACTTT. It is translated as CASSSGWNSPLHF.

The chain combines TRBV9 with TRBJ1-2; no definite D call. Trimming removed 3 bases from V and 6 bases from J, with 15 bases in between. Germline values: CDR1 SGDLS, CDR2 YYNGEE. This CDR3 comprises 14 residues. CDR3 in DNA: TGTGCCAGCAGCGCGGCATTTGCCCCCGATGGCTACACCTTC. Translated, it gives CASSAAFAPDGYTF.

This CDR3 is CAISEPGAGATETQYF. For the CDR3, the DNA is TGTGCCATCAGTGAGCCCGGAGCGGGGGCGACGGAGACCCAGTACTTC. The chain combines TRBV10-3 with TRBJ2-5, with 8 bases that match TRBD2. V was pared by 2 bases and J by 5 bases, with 10 bases of the junction left unmatched. Per germline, CDR1 ENHRY and CDR2 SYGVKD. The CDR3 has 16 amino acids.

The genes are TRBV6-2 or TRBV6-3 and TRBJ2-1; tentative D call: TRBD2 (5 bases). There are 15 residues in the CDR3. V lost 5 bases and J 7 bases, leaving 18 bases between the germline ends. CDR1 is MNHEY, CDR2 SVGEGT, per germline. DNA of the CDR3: TGTGCCAGCAGTGCAGTACTCGTTACGGGGAATGAGCAGTTCTTC. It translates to CASSAVLVTGNEQFF.